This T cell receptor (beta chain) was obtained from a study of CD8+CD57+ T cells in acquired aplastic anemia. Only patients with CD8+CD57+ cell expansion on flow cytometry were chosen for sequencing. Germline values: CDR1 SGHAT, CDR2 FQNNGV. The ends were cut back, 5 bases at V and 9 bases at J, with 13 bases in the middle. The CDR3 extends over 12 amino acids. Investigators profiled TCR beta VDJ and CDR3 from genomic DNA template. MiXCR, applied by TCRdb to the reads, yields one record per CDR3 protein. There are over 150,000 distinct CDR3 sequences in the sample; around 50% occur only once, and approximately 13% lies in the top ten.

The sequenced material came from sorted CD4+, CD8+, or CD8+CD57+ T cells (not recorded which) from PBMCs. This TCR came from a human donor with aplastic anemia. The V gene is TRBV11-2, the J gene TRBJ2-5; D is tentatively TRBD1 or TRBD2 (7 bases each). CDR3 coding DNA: TGTGCCAGCAGCAAACAGGGGAGGGCCCAGTACTTC. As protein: CASSKQGRAQYF.